This T cell receptor beta chain was captured by sequencing in a study of vaccination and CD4 T cells after COVID-19. The overall study: The study enrolled six male and four female convalescents, two of whom were Hispanic. Post-vaccine sampling followed dose two by a median 72 days (range 14 to 241).

Findings and caveats of the study: Median reactive clonotypes, those recognizing SARS-CoV-2, rose from approximately 23 to 38, not significantly.

This clonotype was observed a handful of times. What it binds is unknown. Specified treatment: approximately 9-day PBMC culture with coronavirus spike peptide pools or control peptides (ViraFEST assay). In the ViraFEST assay, peptide-pool expansion preceded TCR sequencing of expanded clonotypes. Sequenced with the Oncomine TCR Beta short-read assay was DNA taken from cultured CD4+ T cells. MiXCR was run by TCRdb on the PCR reads, yielding one entry per CDR3 protein. This table holds about 12,000 distinct CDR3 sequences, roughly 34% found once. The CDR3 spans 13 residues. The V gene lost 2 bases and the J gene lost 10 bases, with 9 bases spanning the gap. Germline CDR1 reads MNHNS; CDR2 reads SASEGT.

The J gene is TRBJ1-6, the V gene TRBV6-1; D remains unclear. This clonotype was sampled from a human donor who received a COVID-19 vaccine. Specimen: CD4+ T cells from blood, cultured in vitro, collected before SARS-CoV-2 vaccination. CDR3 loop: CASSEFILSPLHF. The CDR3 DNA follows: TGTGCCAGCAGTGAATTTATTTTATCACCCCTCCACTTT.